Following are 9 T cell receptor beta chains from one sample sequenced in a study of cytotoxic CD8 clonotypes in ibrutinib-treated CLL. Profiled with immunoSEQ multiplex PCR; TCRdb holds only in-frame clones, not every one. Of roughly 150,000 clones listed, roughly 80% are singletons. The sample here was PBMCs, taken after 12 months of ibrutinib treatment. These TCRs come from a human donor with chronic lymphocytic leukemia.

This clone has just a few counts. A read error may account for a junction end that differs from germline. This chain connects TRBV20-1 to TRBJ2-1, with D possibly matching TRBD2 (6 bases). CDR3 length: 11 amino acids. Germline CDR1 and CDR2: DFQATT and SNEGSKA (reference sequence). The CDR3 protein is CSSRLGGEQFF. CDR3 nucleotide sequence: TGCAGTTCTAGACTTGGGGGGGAGCAGTTCTTC.

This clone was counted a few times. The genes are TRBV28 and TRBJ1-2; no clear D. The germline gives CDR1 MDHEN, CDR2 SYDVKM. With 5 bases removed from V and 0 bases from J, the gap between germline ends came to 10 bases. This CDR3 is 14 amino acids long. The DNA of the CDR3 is TGTGCCAGCAGTCCTGGCGGGGCTAACTATGGCTACACCTTC. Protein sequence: CASSPGGANYGYTF.

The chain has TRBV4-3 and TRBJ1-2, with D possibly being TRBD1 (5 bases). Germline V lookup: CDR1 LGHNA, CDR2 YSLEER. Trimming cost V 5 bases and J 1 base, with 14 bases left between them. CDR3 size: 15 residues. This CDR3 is CASSSDLTVNYGYTF. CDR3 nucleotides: TGCGCCAGCAGCTCCGATCTGACAGTTAACTATGGCTACACCTTC.

In DNA, the CDR3 is TGTGCCAGCAGCGTAGATCCCGGGACAGGGATGAATTCACCCCTCCACTTT. Encoded protein: CASSVDPGTGMNSPLHF. V and J are TRBV9 and TRBJ1-6, with TRBD1 identical over 9 bases. This CDR3 is 17 amino acids long. V dropped 0 bases and J dropped 7; count of bases not matched to a gene: 8. Germline V CDR1 and CDR2: SGDLS, YYNGEE.

The CDR3 sequence is CASRSGGATGGTEAFF. The CDR3 region has the DNA TGTGCCAGCAGGAGCGGGGGGGCGACAGGAGGCACTGAAGCTTTCTTT. The chain employs TRBV25-1 and TRBJ1-1; tentatively, D is TRBD1 (6 bases). Trimming pared 6 bases from V and 4 bases from J, leaving 21 bases between. Germline loops: CDR1 MGHDK, CDR2 SYGVNS. The CDR3 has 16 residues. The full variable domain, completed using reference TRBV25-1 and TRBJ1-1, is EADIYQTPRYLVIGTGKKITLECSQTMGHDKMYWYQQDPGMELHLIHYSYGVNSTEKGDLSSESTVSRIRTEHFPLTLESARPSHTSQYLCASRSGGATGGTEAFFGQGTRLTVV.

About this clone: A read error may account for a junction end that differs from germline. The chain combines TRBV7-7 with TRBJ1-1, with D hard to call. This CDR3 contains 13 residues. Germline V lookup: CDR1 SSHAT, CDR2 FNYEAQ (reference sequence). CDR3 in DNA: TGTGCTAGCAGCCCAGGACCGAACACTGAAGCTTTCTTT. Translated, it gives CASSPGPNTEAFF.

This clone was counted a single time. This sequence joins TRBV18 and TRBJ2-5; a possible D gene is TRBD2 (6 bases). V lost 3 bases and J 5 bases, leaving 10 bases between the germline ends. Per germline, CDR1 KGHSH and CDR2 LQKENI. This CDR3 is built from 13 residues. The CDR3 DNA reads TGTGCCAGCTCACCTGCGGAGGGGGAGACCCAGTACTTC. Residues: CASSPAEGETQYF.

The CDR3: CATRGGGTQLSPYEQYF. The CDR3 DNA reads TGTGCCACCCGAGGGGGGGGGACTCAGCTGAGTCCCTACGAGCAGTACTTC. The chain recombines TRBV5-4 with TRBJ2-7, with a possible D match to TRBD2 (7 bases). The CDR3 runs to 17 residues. V lost 9 bases to trimming and J lost 2 bases, with 27 bases between them. Germline CDR1 reads SGHNT; CDR2 reads YYREEE (reference sequence).

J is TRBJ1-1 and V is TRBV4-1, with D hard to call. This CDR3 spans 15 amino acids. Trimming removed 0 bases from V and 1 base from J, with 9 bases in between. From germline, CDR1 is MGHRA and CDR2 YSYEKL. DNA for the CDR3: TGCGCCAGCAGCCAAGATCCGGTAGGGAACACTGAAGCTTTCTTT. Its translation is CASSQDPVGNTEAFF.